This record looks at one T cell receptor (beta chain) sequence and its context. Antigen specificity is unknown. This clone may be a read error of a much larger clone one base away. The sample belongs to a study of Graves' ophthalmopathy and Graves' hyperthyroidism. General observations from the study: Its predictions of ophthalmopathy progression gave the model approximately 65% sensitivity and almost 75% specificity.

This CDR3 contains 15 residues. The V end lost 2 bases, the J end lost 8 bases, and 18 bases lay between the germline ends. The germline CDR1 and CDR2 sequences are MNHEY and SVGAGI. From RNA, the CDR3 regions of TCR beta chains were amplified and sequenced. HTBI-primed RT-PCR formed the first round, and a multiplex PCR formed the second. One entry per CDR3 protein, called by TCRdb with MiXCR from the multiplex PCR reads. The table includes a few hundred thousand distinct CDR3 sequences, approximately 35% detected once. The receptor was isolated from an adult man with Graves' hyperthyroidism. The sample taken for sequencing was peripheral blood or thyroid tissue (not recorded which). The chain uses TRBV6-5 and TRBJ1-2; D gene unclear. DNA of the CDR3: TGTGCCAGCAGTTACAGGGTCGAAGGACCGTGGGGCTACACCTTC. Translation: CASSYRVEGPWGYTF.